A single sample gave rise to the 2 T cell receptor beta chains below, sequenced in a study of Graves' ophthalmopathy and Graves' hyperthyroidism. Scientists amplified the TCR beta CDR3 regions from RNA transcripts. RT-PCR with HTBI primers came first, then second-round multiplex PCR. From the multiplex PCR reads, TCRdb called clonotypes with MiXCR, one entry per CDR3 protein. Among around 400,000 distinct CDR3 sequences listed, around a fifth were seen once. Sequencing was performed on peripheral blood. The receptors originated from a woman under 30 with stable Graves' hyperthyroidism.

This clonotype has a count of ten or more. The chain couples TRBV11-2 to TRBJ2-7; TRBD2 matches at 9 bases. V lost 0 bases and J lost 3; bases outside the gene matches: 9. This CDR3 is built from 17 residues. Germline V gives CDR1 SGHAT, CDR2 FQNNGV. This CDR3 is CASSLDQSLAGFYEQYF. Here the CDR3 DNA reads TGTGCCAGCAGCTTAGATCAGTCACTAGCGGGTTTCTACGAGCAGTACTTC.

This clonotype was counted many times. The gene calls are TRBV2 and TRBJ1-5, with a possible D match to TRBD1 (5 bases). Germline loops: CDR1 SNHLY, CDR2 FYNNEI. The CDR3 totals 13 residues. With 6 bases removed from V and 4 bases from J, the gap between germline ends came to 10 bases. CDR3 sequence reads: CASRGRVNQPQHF. The CDR3 nucleotides are TGTGCCAGCAGGGGACGGGTAAATCAGCCCCAGCATTTT.